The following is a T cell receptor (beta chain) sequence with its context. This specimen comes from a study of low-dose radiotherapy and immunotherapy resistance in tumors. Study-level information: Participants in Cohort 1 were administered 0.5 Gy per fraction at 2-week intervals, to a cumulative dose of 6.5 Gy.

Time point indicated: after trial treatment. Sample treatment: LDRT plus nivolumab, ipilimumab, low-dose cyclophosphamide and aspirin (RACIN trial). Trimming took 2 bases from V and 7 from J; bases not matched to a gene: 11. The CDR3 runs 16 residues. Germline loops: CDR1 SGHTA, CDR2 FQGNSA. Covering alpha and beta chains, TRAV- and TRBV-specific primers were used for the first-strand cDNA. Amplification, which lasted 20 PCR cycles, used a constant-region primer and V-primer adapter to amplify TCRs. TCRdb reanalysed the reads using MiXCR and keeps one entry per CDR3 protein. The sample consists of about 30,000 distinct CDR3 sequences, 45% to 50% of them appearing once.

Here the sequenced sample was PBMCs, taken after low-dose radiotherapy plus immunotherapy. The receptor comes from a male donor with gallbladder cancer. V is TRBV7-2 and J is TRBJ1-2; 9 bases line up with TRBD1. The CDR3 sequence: CASSLSVGGQGGGYTF. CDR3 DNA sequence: TGTGCCAGCAGCTTATCTGTGGGGGGACAGGGTGGTGGCTACACCTTC.